Presented here are 24 T cell receptor beta chains from one specimen sequenced in a study of blood T cell repertoires in COVID-19. Assay used: immunoSEQ multiplex PCR; TCRdb lists only in-frame clones, some missing. The sample includes about 200,000 clones, 80% to 90% seen only once; the top ten take around 5%. Sequencing input: peripheral blood. The receptors derive from a woman at least 80 years old with acute or convalescent COVID-19.

The chain joins TRBV7-9 to TRBJ2-7; D remains unclear. Germline CDR1 is SEHNR and CDR2 is FQNEAQ (reference sequence). The V end was cut by 5 bases, the J end by 0 bases, with 11 bases between. CDR3 length: 14 residues. The CDR3 region has the DNA TGTGCCAGCAGCCGTCGCACGAGCTCCTACGAGCAGTACTTC. It yields the protein CASSRRTSSYEQYF.

This chain joins TRBV5-1 and TRBJ1-2; D not certain. The germline CDR1 and CDR2 sequences are SGHRS and YFSETQ. Between the trimmed V and J ends, which lost 0 bases and 6 bases, there was a span of 9 bases. There are 13 residues in the CDR3. The CDR3 protein is CASSLALQDGYTF. Here the CDR3 DNA reads TGCGCCAGCAGCTTGGCGTTGCAGGATGGCTACACCTTC.

This chain links TRBV19 with TRBJ1-1; TRBD1 matches at 11 bases. J lost 7 bases, V lost 5 bases, and 9 bases had no gene match. The CDR3 totals 15 residues. Germline V lookup: CDR1 LNHDA, CDR2 SQIVND (reference sequence). The CDR3 nucleotides are TGTGCCAGTAGTCTTCGGACAGGGGGCGCGTTTGAAGCTTTCTTT. Translating gives CASSLRTGGAFEAFF.

The chain couples TRBV6-2 or TRBV6-3 to TRBJ2-5; D is perhaps TRBD2 (5 bases). In germline, CDR1 is MNHEY, CDR2 SVGEGT. Trimming took 0 bases from V and 3 from J, leaving 20 bases between them. The CDR3 runs to 18 residues. CDR3 sequence reads: CASSYSGSLAYGEETQYF. The CDR3, as DNA: TGTGCCAGCAGTTACTCCGGGTCTCTAGCCTACGGGGAAGAGACCCAGTACTTC.

The chain combines TRBV18 with TRBJ1-1; D perhaps matches TRBD1 (5 bases). V was trimmed by 0 bases and J by 7 bases, leaving 18 bases between them. The V gene's germline CDR1 is KGHSH and CDR2 LQKENI. The length of the CDR3 is 16 residues. The CDR3 sequence: CASSPPVSGVTGEAFF. The CDR3 DNA is TGTGCCAGCTCACCACCGGTGTCGGGGGTCACTGGTGAAGCTTTCTTT.

This clone has only a few counts. This chain uses TRBV18 with TRBJ1-4; 8 bases are shared with TRBD1. The CDR3 runs to 18 residues. V shed 2 bases and J 2 bases; nucleotides not matched to a gene: 10. Per the germline V gene, CDR1 is KGHSH and CDR2 is LQKENI. The CDR3 DNA follows: TGTGCCAGCTCACCAAGGGCGCAGGGGGCCTCGACTAATGAAAAACTGTTTTTT. Translation: CASSPRAQGASTNEKLFF.

The chain is built from TRBV7-8 and TRBJ1-4; no reliable D call. The CDR3 extends over 14 amino acids. The V and J ends lost 1 base and 6 bases respectively, with 9 bases between them. Germline-derived CDR1 and CDR2 are SGHVS and FQNEAQ. CDR3 protein: CASSLEATYEKLFF. The CDR3 coding sequence is TGTGCCAGCAGCTTAGAAGCTACCTATGAAAAACTGTTTTTT. The variable domain in full, with the rest retrieved from reference TRBV7-8 and TRBJ1-4, is GAGVSQSPRYKVAKRGQDVALRCDPISGHVSLFWYQQALGQGPEFLTYFQNEAQLDKSGLPSDRFFAERPEGSVSTLKIQRTQQEDSAVYLCASSLEATYEKLFFGSGTQLSVL.

This chain connects TRBV5-6 to TRBJ2-7, with D maybe TRBD1 (6 bases). CDR1 is SGHDT, CDR2 YYEEEE, per germline. This CDR3 is 13 amino acids long. Trimming stripped 4 bases from V and 4 bases from J, with 12 bases between. The CDR3 DNA reads TGTGCCAGCAGCATGGACAGCCGTTACGAGCAGTACTTC. It yields the protein CASSMDSRYEQYF. The full variable domain, in which reference TRBV5-6 and TRBJ2-7 provide the parts outside the CDR3, is DAGVTQSPTHLIKTRGQQVTLRCSPKSGHDTVSWYQQALGQGPQFIFQYYEEEERQRGNFPDRFSGHQFPNYSSELNVNALLLGDSALYLCASSMDSRYEQYFGPGTRLTVT.

The chain employs TRBV25-1 and TRBJ1-5, with no clear D. There are 17 residues in the CDR3. CDR1 is MGHDK and CDR2 is SYGVNS in the germline V gene. Deletions cut 10 bases from V and 0 bases from J, with 22 bases between. The CDR3 sequence is CAISVPLQSYSNQPQHF. The CDR3 DNA sequence: TGTGCCATCTCAGTCCCCCTACAGTCATATAGCAATCAGCCCCAGCATTTT.

This sequence joins TRBV19 and TRBJ1-2, with 7 bases identical to TRBD1. The J segment lost 1 base and the V segment lost 4 bases, leaving 6 bases of the junction unmatched. The germline gives CDR1 LNHDA, CDR2 SQIVND (reference sequence). The CDR3 runs to 15 residues. Here the CDR3 DNA reads TGTGCCAGTAGTACACGACAGGGCGGTAACTATGGCTACACCTTC. Its translation is CASSTRQGGNYGYTF. The whole variable domain, filled in from reference TRBV19 and TRBJ1-2, reads DGGITQSPKYLFRKEGQNVTLSCEQNLNHDAMYWYRQDPGQGLRLIYYSQIVNDFQKGDIAEGYSVSREKKESFPLTVTSAQKNPTAFYLCASSTRQGGNYGYTFGSGTRLTVV.

This chain connects TRBV7-2 to TRBJ2-6; unclear D gene. The V end was cut by 1 base, the J end by 4 bases, with 8 bases between. This CDR3 has 15 residues. Germline V CDR1 and CDR2: SGHTA, FQGNSA. CDR3 in amino acids: CASSLGVRGANVLTF. The CDR3 nucleotides are TGTGCCAGCAGCTTAGGCGTCAGGGGGGCCAACGTCCTGACTTTC.

This chain connects TRBV5-1 to TRBJ2-5; 12 bases are a match to TRBD2. This CDR3 contains 15 residues. V lost 0 bases to trimming and J lost 3 bases; unmatched junction nucleotides: 0. In germline, CDR1 is SGHRS, CDR2 YFSETQ. CDR3 sequence reads: CASSLGTSGKETQYF. CDR3 DNA: TGCGCCAGCAGCTTGGGGACTAGCGGGAAAGAGACCCAGTACTTC. The entire variable domain, with the rest obtained from reference TRBV5-1 and TRBJ2-5, is as follows: KAGVTQTPRYLIKTRGQQVTLSCSPISGHRSVSWYQQTPGQGLQFLFEYFSETQRNKGNFPGRFSGRQFSNSRSEMNVSTLELGDSALYLCASSLGTSGKETQYFGPGTRLLVL.

The gene calls are TRBV9 and TRBJ2-2; TRBD2 aligns across 8 bases. The CDR3 has 15 residues. Germline CDR1 is SGDLS and CDR2 is YYNGEE. V lost 4 bases, J lost 7 bases, and 9 bases stayed unmatched. This CDR3 reads CASSLVAGSIGELFF. The CDR3 DNA reads as TGTGCCAGCAGCCTAGTAGCGGGATCGATCGGGGAGCTGTTTTTT.

This clone was counted ten times or more. The chain carries TRBV11-2 and TRBJ1-1, with D possibly TRBD1 on 5 matching bases. The CDR3 has 14 amino acids. Trimming pared 3 bases from V and 2 bases from J, leaving 10 bases between. Germline loops: CDR1 SGHAT, CDR2 FQNNGV. CDR3 DNA: TGTGCCAGCAGCTTCGAAGGGGCTAACACTGAAGCTTTCTTT. Residues: CASSFEGANTEAFF.

This clone was detected once. This chain uses TRBV4-3 with TRBJ2-1; 9 bases agree with TRBD2. This CDR3 is 14 amino acids long. CDR1 is LGHNA, CDR2 YSLEER, per germline. V shed 0 bases and J 8 bases; nucleotides not matched to a gene: 2. The DNA of the CDR3 is TGCGCCAGCAGCCAAGATCGGACTAGCGATGAGCAGTTCTTC. It is translated as CASSQDRTSDEQFF.

This chain connects TRBV14 to TRBJ2-5; D is perhaps TRBD2 (6 bases). The CDR3 length is 14 residues. V shed 5 bases and J shed 3 bases, with 13 bases lying between them. CDR1 is SGHDN, CDR2 FVKESK, per germline. The CDR3 region has the DNA TGTGCCAGCAGCTACATAGCGGACAAAGAGACCCAGTACTTC. Its protein product is CASSYIADKETQYF.

CDR3: CAWSQQFGNTIYF. DNA of the CDR3: TGTGCCTGGAGTCAACAGTTCGGAAACACCATATATTTT. The J gene is TRBJ1-3, the V gene TRBV30, with D uncertain. Trimming stripped 2 bases from V and 4 bases from J, with 9 bases between. The CDR3 consists of 13 residues. The germline CDR1 and CDR2 sequences are GTSNPN and SVGIG (reference sequence).

V and J are TRBV18 and TRBJ1-5, with D maybe TRBD1 (5 bases). The CDR3 loop spans 13 amino acids. Trimming pared 8 bases from V and 4 bases from J, leaving 12 bases between. Germline V CDR1 and CDR2: KGHSH, LQKENI. The CDR3 reads CASGGTFNQPQHF. For the CDR3, the DNA is TGTGCCAGCGGAGGGACTTTTAATCAGCCCCAGCATTTT.

This chain connects TRBV4-2 to TRBJ1-2; D possibly corresponds to TRBD1 (5 bases). V was clipped by 0 bases and J by 2 bases, with 16 bases between them. CDR3 length: 17 amino acids. Germline-derived CDR1 and CDR2 are LGHNA and YNFKEQ. The CDR3 loop reads CASSQDGKGEGNYGYTF. The CDR3 DNA reads TGTGCCAGCAGCCAAGATGGAAAAGGGGAGGGGAACTATGGCTACACCTTC.

This chain joins TRBV10-3 and TRBJ2-5; 7 nucleotides line up with TRBD2. This CDR3 is 15 amino acids long. V shed 0 bases, J shed 9 bases, and the junction held 10 bases outside the gene matches. Germline CDR1 and CDR2: ENHRY and SYGVKD. CDR3 residues: CAISESPSGAGSQYF. The DNA for the CDR3 is TGTGCCATCAGTGAGTCGCCTAGCGGAGCCGGGTCCCAGTACTTC.

This rearrangement joins TRBV2 to TRBJ2-3; TRBD2 matches at 7 bases. Germline loops: CDR1 SNHLY, CDR2 FYNNEI. CDR3 length equals 13 residues. The V segment lost 8 bases and the J segment 6 bases; nucleotides outside the gene matches: 8. The CDR3 DNA reads as TGTGCCAGCGGACTAGTTTTATCCGATACGCAGTATTTT. Translation gives CASGLVLSDTQYF.

The J gene is TRBJ1-2, the V gene TRBV7-9; tentatively, D is TRBD1 (5 bases). The CDR3 contains 14 residues. The V end lost 7 bases, the J end lost 4 bases, and 16 bases lay between the germline ends. Per germline, CDR1 SEHNR and CDR2 FQNEAQ (reference sequence). The DNA for the CDR3 is TGTGCCAGCACCCTCTCCGGGGGGTTCTATGGCTACACCTTC. Residues: CASTLSGGFYGYTF. The variable domain in full, completed from reference TRBV7-9 and TRBJ1-2, reads DTGVSQNPRHKITKRGQNVTFRCDPISEHNRLYWYRQTLGQGPEFLTYFQNEAQLEKSRLLSDRFSAERPKGSFSTLEIQRTEQGDSAMYLCASTLSGGFYGYTFGSGTRLTVV.

This chain connects TRBV6-4 to TRBJ2-1; maybe TRBD1 (7 bases). V was shortened by 0 bases and J by 9 bases, with 18 bases between the two germline ends. Germline V gene sequence: CDR1 MRHNA, CDR2 SNTAGT. This CDR3 comprises 16 residues. The CDR3 is CASSDSMAGGGSEQFF. The CDR3 nucleotides read TGTGCCAGCAGTGACTCGATGGCCGGAGGGGGCAGTGAGCAGTTCTTC.

A remark on this clone: An end of the junction does not agree with germline; a read error may underlie this. V is TRBV11-3 and J is TRBJ2-1; 8 bases align to TRBD2. This CDR3 has 13 amino acids. CDR1 is SGHNT, CDR2 YENEEA, per germline. CDR3 nucleotides: TGTGCCAGCAGCTCGTTGACTAGCGCCCACCAGATCTTC. Residues: CASSSLTSAHQIF.